This entry lists 15 T cell receptor beta chains sequenced from one sample in a study of CD8+ T cells in alopecia areata. Extraction of RNA preceded its reverse transcription into cDNA, which served as the sequencing template. Data came from immunoSEQ multiplex PCR; TCRdb stores just in-frame clones and leaves some out. The sample includes fewer than 100,000 clones, 60% to 75% of them seen just once. Indicated treatment: oral pan-JAK inhibitor, 5-10 mg twice daily. Material: CD8+ T cells sorted from blood, obtained at week 4, from a patient treated with tofacitinib. These receptors originate from a human donor with alopecia areata.

The J gene is TRBJ2-2, the V gene TRBV19; D perhaps matches TRBD1 (6 bases). Germline V gives CDR1 LNHDA, CDR2 SQIVND (reference sequence). This CDR3 spans 14 amino acids. The V end lost 5 bases, the J end lost 4 bases, and 11 bases lay between the germline ends. CDR3 in DNA: TGTGCCAGTAGTTGGGGGCTAGGCACCGGGGAGCTGTTTTTT. Amino acids: CASSWGLGTGELFF.

This clone has more than one count but fewer than ten. The chain recombines TRBV7-9 with TRBJ2-3; TRBD2 aligns across 8 bases. The CDR3 runs 15 residues. J gave up 6 bases and V 3 bases, and 8 bases lay outside the gene matches. Germline CDR1 is SEHNR and CDR2 is FQNEAQ (reference sequence). CDR3 in amino acids: CASSLVSGVPDTQYF. The DNA of the CDR3 is TGTGCCAGCAGCTTGGTTAGCGGGGTTCCGGATACGCAGTATTTT.

This clone was seen a handful of times. The chain couples TRBV29-1 to TRBJ2-1, with 11 bases identical to TRBD2. The CDR3 extends over 15 amino acids. Trimming took 5 bases from V and 5 from J; bases not matched to a gene: 8. CDR1 and CDR2 from the germline V gene are SQVTM and ANQGSEA. DNA for the CDR3: TGCAGCGTTACAAATAGCGGGGGGGCCCACAATGAGCAGTTCTTC. Translating it yields CSVTNSGGAHNEQFF.

The V gene is TRBV30, the J gene TRBJ1-1; 7 bases are shared with TRBD1. The CDR3 has 11 residues. Trimming removed 2 bases from V and 11 bases from J; junction bases left unmatched: 5. Looked up from germline, CDR1 is GTSNPN and CDR2 is SVGIG (reference sequence). The CDR3 loop is CAWSRGQWAFF. Written as DNA, the CDR3 is TGTGCCTGGAGTCGGGGACAGTGGGCTTTCTTT.

The rearrangement uses TRBV7-9 and TRBJ1-4; D possibly corresponds to TRBD1 (5 bases). The CDR3 consists of 15 residues. Germline lookup yields CDR1 SEHNR and CDR2 FQNEAQ (reference sequence). Trimming removed 5 bases from V and 0 bases from J, with 10 bases in between. In DNA form, the CDR3 reads TGTGCCAGCAGCGGCAGGGATACAACTAATGAAAAACTGTTTTTT. The encoded protein is CASSGRDTTNEKLFF.

This sequence joins TRBV9 and TRBJ2-1, with D possibly being TRBD1 (6 bases). CDR1 and CDR2 from the germline V gene are SGDLS and YYNGEE. The V end was cut by 4 bases, the J end by 9 bases, with 11 bases between. CDR3 length equals 12 residues. CDR3 DNA: TGTGCCAGCAGCACCGGGGACACTGAGCAGTTCTTC. This gives the protein CASSTGDTEQFF. The full variable domain, with the rest looked up from reference TRBV9 and TRBJ2-1, is DSGVTQTPKHLITATGQRVTLRCSPRSGDLSVYWYQQSLDQGLQFLIQYYNGEERAKGNILERFSAQQFPDLHSELNLSSLELGDSALYFCASSTGDTEQFFGPGTRLTVL.

In this sample, this clone turned up many times. The CDR3 region is CASSDVTGEQYF. For the CDR3, the DNA is TGTGCCAGCAGTGACGTTACTGGCGAGCAGTACTTC. The rearrangement links TRBV11-2 to TRBJ2-7, with D uncertain. Trimming took 6 bases from V and 6 from J, leaving 12 bases between them. The CDR3 has 12 amino acids. Germline V gives CDR1 SGHAT, CDR2 FQNNGV.

V gene TRBV29-1 combines with J gene TRBJ1-2, with 8 bases fitting TRBD1. Germline CDR1 SQVTM, CDR2 ANQGSEA. The V segment lost 0 bases and the J segment 6 bases; nucleotides outside the gene matches: 3. The CDR3 spans 13 residues. In nucleotides, the CDR3 is TGCAGCGTTGAAGATGACAGGGGCCATGGCTACACCTTC. Its protein product is CSVEDDRGHGYTF.

CDR3 DNA sequence: TGTGCCAGCAGCTTGCCGGGGGGCCCTTACGAGCAGTACTTC. Translated, it gives CASSLPGGPYEQYF. The chain employs TRBV7-9 and TRBJ2-7; TRBD2 might be the D (7 bases). V was cut by 3 bases and J by 4 bases, with 13 bases left in between. CDR1 and CDR2 from the germline V gene are SEHNR and FQNEAQ (reference sequence). The CDR3 totals 14 residues.

The CDR3 DNA is TGCGCCAGCAGCCAAGCCCCCCCTGTGGCCGAGCAGTTCTTC. Protein: CASSQAPPVAEQFF. The chain carries TRBV4-1 and TRBJ2-1; D not certain. The V and J ends lost 1 base and 10 bases respectively, with 14 bases between them. Germline loops: CDR1 MGHRA, CDR2 YSYEKL. This CDR3 spans 14 amino acids.

The V and J genes are TRBV29-1 and TRBJ2-3; D assignment may be TRBD1 or TRBD2 (6 bases each). V was cut by 4 bases and J by 2 bases, with 13 bases left in between. The CDR3 runs to 14 residues. The V gene's germline CDR1 is SQVTM and CDR2 ANQGSEA. The CDR3 bases are TGCAGCGTTGCCGGGGGCCGATACACAGATACGCAGTATTTT. This translates into CSVAGGRYTDTQYF.

This clone was seen a handful of times. The chain links TRBV2 to TRBJ1-2; TRBD1 is a possible D gene (6 bases). Trimming took off 0 bases at V and 4 bases at J, with 15 bases between the two ends. Germline assignment: CDR1 SNHLY and CDR2 FYNNEI. This CDR3 is built from 16 residues. The chain's CDR3 is CASSEALRGQSYGYTF. The CDR3 nucleotides are TGTGCCAGCAGTGAAGCGCTTCGAGGACAGAGCTATGGCTACACCTTC.

The genes are TRBV28 and TRBJ1-5, with D perhaps matching TRBD1 (5 bases). V lost 2 bases, J lost 6 bases, and 14 bases lay in between. Germline CDR1 reads MDHEN; CDR2 reads SYDVKM. The CDR3 extends over 15 amino acids. CDR3 DNA: TGTGCCAGCAGTTTAGGCCAGGGTTTTCGTCAGCCCCAGCATTTT. Translated, it gives CASSLGQGFRQPQHF.

The chain has TRBV7-6 and TRBJ2-5, with 10 bases aligning to TRBD2. V shed 4 bases, J shed 1 base, and the junction held 3 bases outside the gene matches. Germline assignment: CDR1 SGHVS and CDR2 FNYEAQ. The CDR3 has 15 residues. The CDR3 sequence is CASSSLAGVQETQYF. The DNA of the CDR3 is TGTGCCAGCAGCTCCCTAGCGGGAGTCCAAGAGACCCAGTACTTC.

This chain connects TRBV27 to TRBJ2-2; D perhaps matches TRBD2 (6 bases). Germline lookup yields CDR1 MNHEY and CDR2 SMNVEV (reference sequence). This CDR3 comprises 17 residues. With 3 bases removed from V and 6 bases from J, the gap between germline ends came to 20 bases. Here the CDR3 DNA reads TGTGCCAGCAGTTTTAGTTGGGGACTCCTCCCCCCCGGGGAGCTGTTTTTT. It encodes CASSFSWGLLPPGELFF.